One and the same sample provided the 23 T cell receptor beta chains below, sequenced in a study of brain metastases from non-small cell lung cancer. TCRdb's table, derived via immunoSEQ multiplex PCR, lists solely in-frame clones and lacks some. The sample yields over 12,000 clones, approximately 83% seen once. Sample: primary lung tumor tissue. The receptors come from a donor at least 40 years old with non-small cell lung cancer.

CDR3 in DNA: TGTGCCAGCAGCTCCGGAGAGCTCAGCTCCTACAATGAGCAGTTCTTC. Protein product: CASSSGELSSYNEQFF. The chain recombines TRBV13 with TRBJ2-1; no firm D call. Germline loops: CDR1 PRHDT, CDR2 FYEKMQ (reference sequence). The CDR3 extends over 16 amino acids. V lost 4 bases and J lost 0, with 13 bases in between.

By share, this clone ranks as medium-sized. V is TRBV10-3 and J is TRBJ2-1; D is possibly TRBD1 (5 bases). V lost 0 bases and J 8 bases, leaving 8 bases between the germline ends. The CDR3 sequence is 13 residues long. The germline CDR1 and CDR2 sequences are ENHRY and SYGVKD. Here the CDR3 DNA reads TGTGCCATCAGTGAGTCGTGGGGCGATGAGCAGTTCTTC. Translated: CAISESWGDEQFF.

The chain combines TRBV11-3 with TRBJ2-2; the D is unclear. The CDR3 totals 13 residues. From germline, CDR1 is SGHNT and CDR2 YENEEA. The germline V and J ends were trimmed by 4 bases and 1 base, with 4 bases remaining between them. CDR3 in amino acids: CASSSMNTGELFF. The CDR3 DNA sequence: TGTGCCAGCAGCTCAATGAACACCGGGGAGCTGTTTTTT.

This clone showed up just once. The V and J genes are TRBV5-4 and TRBJ1-5; no firm D call. The CDR3 is 14 amino acids. Germline lookup yields CDR1 SGHNT and CDR2 YYREEE (reference sequence). V dropped 1 base and J dropped 5 bases, with 10 bases sitting between them. Written as DNA, the CDR3 is TGTGCCAGCAGCTTGCCCGGGAAGGATCAGCCCCAGCATTTT. Its protein product is CASSLPGKDQPQHF.

CDR3 bases: TGTGCCACCAGAGAACAGGGCAGTAACTACGAGCAGTACGTC. This sequence encodes CATREQGSNYEQYV. The rearrangement links TRBV24-1 to TRBJ2-7; tentatively, D is TRBD1 (6 bases). Trimming cost V 7 bases and J 3 bases, with 15 bases left between them. The CDR3 spans 14 residues. The V gene's germline CDR1 is KGHDR and CDR2 SFDVKD.

This clone is a singleton in its sample. The chain employs TRBV9 and TRBJ2-7, with D uncertain. The CDR3 spans 16 residues. Deletions cut 0 bases from V and 4 bases from J, with 17 bases between. Per the germline V gene, CDR1 is SGDLS and CDR2 is YYNGEE. The CDR3 DNA follows: TGTGCCAGCAGCGTAGACCCTCTCCCTCCCTGGTACGAGCAGTACTTC. Encoded protein: CASSVDPLPPWYEQYF.

The chain carries TRBV11-1 and TRBJ1-1; D call uncertain. V was clipped by 7 bases and J by 1 base, with 10 bases between them. CDR3 length: 13 amino acids. Germline CDR1 is SGHAT and CDR2 is FQDESV (reference sequence). CDR3 region: CASNFRENTEAFF. Written as DNA, the CDR3 is TGTGCCAGCAACTTCCGGGAGAACACTGAAGCTTTCTTT.

The CDR3 DNA is TGTGCCAGTAGTCTGAGGGGCAGACGCAGCAATCAGCCCCAGCATTTT. This encodes CASSLRGRRSNQPQHF. The chain employs TRBV19 and TRBJ1-5; a weak D match, TRBD1 (5 bases). Germline V gene lookup returns CDR1 LNHDA and CDR2 SQIVND (reference sequence). V was trimmed by 5 bases and J by 1 base, leaving 15 bases between them. There are 16 residues in the CDR3.

Points on this clone: One end of the junction is discordant with germline, which a read error may explain. The chain carries TRBV23-1 and TRBJ1-4; D is perhaps TRBD1 (5 bases). Being an ORF, TRBV23-1 has a function that is uncertain. CDR3 length: 12 residues. Written as DNA, the CDR3 is TGCGCCAGCAGTCGGACCGGGACGGTAAGGATTTTT. It translates to CASSRTGTVRIF.

The chain carries TRBV19 and TRBJ2-1; 8 nucleotides match TRBD2. CDR1 and CDR2 from the germline V gene are LNHDA and SQIVND (reference sequence). The V gene end was trimmed by 8 bases and the J gene end by 4 bases; junction bases not matched to a gene: 7. This CDR3 contains 14 residues. The CDR3 DNA follows: TGTGCCAGTGAGCGGGGGAACGGGTACAATGAGCAGTTCTTC. Translating it yields CASERGNGYNEQFF.

This clone came up once. At one boundary the junction diverges from the germline segment, which might be a read error. The rearrangement joins TRBV3-1 (or the pseudogene TRBV3-2) to TRBJ2-3; a possible D gene is TRBD2 (6 bases). Germline values: CDR1 LGHDT, CDR2 YNNKEL (reference sequence). This CDR3 has 13 residues. CDR3 amino acids: CASSQGREQGRNF. The CDR3 nucleotides are TGTGCCAGCAGCCAGGGACGGGAGCAGGGAAGGAATTTT.

This clone was recorded a few times. The rearrangement joins TRBV27 to TRBJ1-4; no definite D call. V shed 4 bases and J shed 8 bases, with 17 bases lying between them. Germline V gene lookup returns CDR1 MNHEY and CDR2 SMNVEV (reference sequence). The CDR3 is 15 amino acids. The CDR3 nucleotides are TGTGCCAGCAGTTCCCGGTGGGAGGGAAGAGAAAAACTGTTTTTT. It encodes CASSSRWEGREKLFF.

V gene TRBV27 combines with J gene TRBJ2-5; 7 bases agree with TRBD2. Trimming at V came to 5 bases and at J to 5 bases, leaving 11 bases not matched to a gene. The CDR3 spans 15 residues. Germline V gene data show CDR1 as MNHEY and CDR2 as SMNVEV (reference sequence). CDR3 sequence (DNA): TGTGCCAGCAGTCTCATAGCGGGCCACGGGGAGACCCAGTACTTC. As protein: CASSLIAGHGETQYF.

Regarding this clone: One end of the junction does not line up with germline, which may come from a read error. Different DNA sequences within this sample yield the same CDR3. This chain connects TRBV29-1 to TRBJ2-1, with 8 bases identical to TRBD2. The CDR3 covers 14 residues. CDR1 is SQVTM, CDR2 ANQGSEA, per germline. In DNA form, the CDR3 reads TGTAGCGTTGACGGGAGCGGGGGTCGGAATGAGCAGTTCTTC. It codes for CSVDGSGGRNEQFF.

The rearrangement joins TRBV7-2 to TRBJ1-2; TRBD1 agrees at 7 bases. Per germline, CDR1 SGHTA and CDR2 FQGNSA. This CDR3 region has 15 residues. The J segment lost 4 bases and the V segment lost 2 bases, leaving 7 bases of the junction unmatched. CDR3 amino acids: CASSLYRDSGYGYTF. The CDR3 bases are TGTGCCAGCAGCTTATACCGGGACAGTGGCTATGGCTACACCTTC. Variable domain in full (rest from reference TRBV7-2 and TRBJ1-2): GAGVSQSPSNKVTEKGKDVELRCDPISGHTALYWYRQSLGQGLEFLIYFQGNSAPDKSGLPSDRFSAERTGGSVSTLTIQRTQQEDSAVYLCASSLYRDSGYGYTFGSGTRLTVV.

The chain employs TRBV19 and TRBJ1-2; TRBD1 is a possible D gene (5 bases). The CDR3 spans 15 residues. Trimming cost V 5 bases and J 3 bases, with 16 bases left between them. In germline, CDR1 is LNHDA, CDR2 SQIVND (reference sequence). CDR3 sequence: CASSFRGQLHYGYTF. As DNA, the CDR3 is TGTGCCAGTAGTTTCAGAGGACAACTGCACTATGGCTACACCTTC.

The chain links TRBV28 to TRBJ1-1; D not certain. V lost 2 bases and J 4 bases, leaving 14 bases between the germline ends. This CDR3 spans 15 amino acids. Germline V gene sequence: CDR1 MDHEN, CDR2 SYDVKM. CDR3 sequence: CASSLARDLTTEAFF. The CDR3 nucleotides are TGTGCCAGCAGTTTAGCCCGCGACCTAACCACTGAAGCTTTCTTT.

Notes on this clone: At one end the junction does not follow the germline gene, possibly because of a read error. The chain recombines TRBV7-2 with TRBJ2-3; D might be TRBD2 (5 bases). The CDR3 runs to 17 residues. Per the germline V gene, CDR1 is SGHTA and CDR2 is FQGNSA. The CDR3 DNA is TGTGCCAGCAGTTTAGAGGAGGCTTCGTCGGTAACAGATACGCAGTATTTT. This gives the protein CASSLEEASSVTDTQYF.

V usage is TRBV2 and J usage is TRBJ2-2, with D tentatively TRBD2 (6 bases). Germline V gene sequence: CDR1 SNHLY, CDR2 FYNNEI. The V end lost 6 bases, the J end lost 0 bases, and 8 bases lay between the germline ends. The CDR3 runs 14 residues. CDR3 sequence reads: CASREGANTGELFF. Here the CDR3 DNA reads TGTGCCAGCAGGGAGGGTGCGAACACCGGGGAGCTGTTTTTT.

This clone has a handful of counts. This chain links TRBV9 with TRBJ2-7; the D gene is possibly TRBD2 (6 bases). Germline values: CDR1 SGDLS, CDR2 YYNGEE. The CDR3 extends over 15 amino acids. V lost 0 bases and J lost 3, with 13 bases in between. CDR3 coding DNA: TGTGCCAGCAGCGTAGCGGAGGGTGGGGTCTACGAGCAGTACTTC. It yields the protein CASSVAEGGVYEQYF.

The chain has TRBV7-2 and TRBJ2-7; 14 positions agree with TRBD2. Germline loops: CDR1 SGHTA, CDR2 FQGNSA. Trimming took 5 bases from V and 0 from J; bases not matched to a gene: 6. The CDR3 has 17 amino acids. The CDR3 here is CASSPGLAGGDSYEQYF. In DNA form, the CDR3 reads TGTGCCAGCAGCCCCGGACTAGCGGGGGGTGACTCCTACGAGCAGTACTTC. Combining the CDR3 with reference TRBV7-2 and TRBJ2-7 gives the whole variable domain GAGVSQSPSNKVTEKGKDVELRCDPISGHTALYWYRQSLGQGLEFLIYFQGNSAPDKSGLPSDRFSAERTGGSVSTLTIQRTQQEDSAVYLCASSPGLAGGDSYEQYFGPGTRLTVT.

The chain is built from TRBV14 and TRBJ1-3; D remains ambiguous. CDR1 and CDR2 from the germline V gene are SGHDN and FVKESK. This CDR3 comprises 14 residues. V was pared by 1 base and J by 0 bases, with 4 bases between. The CDR3 DNA follows: TGTGCCAGCAGCCAAGTCGGCTCTGGAAACACCATATATTTT. Its protein product is CASSQVGSGNTIYF.

The rearrangement uses TRBV3-1 (or the pseudogene TRBV3-2) and TRBJ1-6; TRBD1 is a possible D gene (6 bases). Germline CDR1 LGHDT, CDR2 YNNKEL (reference sequence). V lost 2 bases, J lost 7 bases, and 9 bases lay in between. This CDR3 region has 14 residues. CDR3 DNA sequence: TGTGCCAGCAGCCAACGGGGGCAGAATTCACCCCTCCACTTT. Translating it yields CASSQRGQNSPLHF.